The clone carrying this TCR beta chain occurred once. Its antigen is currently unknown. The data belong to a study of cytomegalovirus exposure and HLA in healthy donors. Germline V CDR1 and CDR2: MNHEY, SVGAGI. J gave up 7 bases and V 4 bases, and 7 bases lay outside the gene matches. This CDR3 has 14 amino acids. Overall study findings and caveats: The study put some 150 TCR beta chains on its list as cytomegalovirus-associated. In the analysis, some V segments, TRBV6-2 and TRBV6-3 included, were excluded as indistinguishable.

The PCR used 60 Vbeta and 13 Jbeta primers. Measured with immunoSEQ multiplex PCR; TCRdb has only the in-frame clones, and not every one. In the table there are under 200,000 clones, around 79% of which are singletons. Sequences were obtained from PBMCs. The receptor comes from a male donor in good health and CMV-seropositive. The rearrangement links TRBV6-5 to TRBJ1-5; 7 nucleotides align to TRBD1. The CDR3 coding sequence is TGTGCCAGCAGTTCCGACAGGGCGGCACAGCCCCAGCATTTT. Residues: CASSSDRAAQPQHF.